The entry below describes one TCR beta chain. The sample is drawn from a study of T cell changes during pregnancy in multiple sclerosis. Germline CDR1 is SGHRS and CDR2 is YFSETQ. The CDR3 runs to 14 residues. The germline V and J ends were trimmed by 1 base and 4 bases, with 12 bases remaining between them. Method: immunoSEQ multiplex PCR; TCRdb's copy keeps in-frame clones and lacks some. The profile shows about 77,000 clones, just over 90% of them singletons. This receptor was obtained from a female donor in good health, enrolled as a control in a pregnancy study. This specimen consisted of peripheral blood, obtained after pregnancy. The V and J genes are TRBV5-1 and TRBJ2-7; D may be TRBD1 (6 bases). The CDR3 nucleotides are TGCGCCAGCAGCTTGTTGGGGGCGGAATACGAGCAGTACTTC. This sequence encodes CASSLLGAEYEQYF. Supplemented by reference TRBV5-1 and TRBJ2-7, the full variable domain reads KAGVTQTPRYLIKTRGQQVTLSCSPISGHRSVSWYQQTPGQGLQFLFEYFSETQRNKGNFPGRFSGRQFSNSRSEMNVSTLELGDSALYLCASSLLGAEYEQYFGPGTRLTVT.